The 27 T cell receptor beta chains listed next were all sequenced from one sample in a study of cytomegalovirus exposure and HLA in healthy donors. The PCR had 60 Vbeta and 13 Jbeta primers. Measured with immunoSEQ multiplex PCR; TCRdb has only the in-frame clones, and not every one. Of 160,000 or so clones in the sample, 70% to 80% were seen once. Sequencing used PBMCs. All receptors come from a man aged 18 to 29 in good health and CMV-seropositive.

This rearrangement joins TRBV2 to TRBJ2-5; TRBD2 agrees at 7 bases. The length of the CDR3 is 14 residues. Per the germline V gene, CDR1 is SNHLY and CDR2 is FYNNEI. Germline trimming cut 10 bases from V and 2 bases from J; bases unmatched to any gene: 10. For the CDR3, the DNA is TGTGCCACGTCGGGGGGAGTACGGCAAGAGACCCAGTACTTC. Translation: CATSGGVRQETQYF.

The chain joins TRBV5-6 to TRBJ2-4; tentative D call: TRBD2 (6 bases). The germline V gene encodes CDR1 SGHDT and CDR2 YYEEEE. The CDR3 covers 14 residues. V was cut by 0 bases and J by 9 bases, with 13 bases left in between. CDR3 residues: CASSLGGEEGIQYF. Written as DNA, the CDR3 is TGTGCCAGCAGCTTGGGAGGGGAGGAAGGCATTCAGTACTTC.

This CDR3 reads CATSRVKREETQYF. DNA for the CDR3: TGTGCCACCAGCAGAGTTAAGCGTGAGGAGACCCAGTACTTC. The chain employs TRBV15 and TRBJ2-5; no reliable D call. This CDR3 is built from 14 residues. Germline CDR1 reads LNHNV; CDR2 reads YYDKDF (reference sequence). The V end lost 1 base, the J end lost 5 bases, and 11 bases lay between the germline ends.

The gene calls are TRBV6-5 and TRBJ2-7; D possibly corresponds to TRBD2 (5 bases). The CDR3 contains 13 residues. V was shortened by 8 bases and J by 1 base, with 12 bases between the two germline ends. In germline, CDR1 is MNHEY, CDR2 SVGAGI. The CDR3 here is CASRRGGSYEQYF. CDR3 DNA sequence: TGTGCCAGCCGCAGAGGAGGTTCCTACGAGCAGTACTTC.

The V gene is TRBV7-8, the J gene TRBJ2-6, with a weak D call TRBD2 (5 bases). Between the trimmed V and J ends, which lost 2 bases and 1 base, there was a span of 6 bases. Germline V gene lookup returns CDR1 SGHVS and CDR2 FQNEAQ. The length of the CDR3 is 15 residues. The CDR3 sequence: CASSLRLSGANVLTF. DNA of the CDR3: TGTGCCAGCAGCTTACGACTATCTGGGGCCAACGTCCTGACTTTC.

The rearrangement joins TRBV7-2 to TRBJ1-6, with TRBD1 as a possible D gene (6 bases). Trimming stripped 2 bases from V and 4 bases from J, with 12 bases between. CDR1 and CDR2 (germline): SGHTA, FQGNSA. The CDR3 is 16 amino acids. The chain's CDR3 is CASSLIGQSYNSPLHF. In DNA form, the CDR3 reads TGTGCCAGCAGCTTAATTGGACAGAGTTATAATTCACCCCTCCACTTT. The whole variable domain, filled in from reference TRBV7-2 and TRBJ1-6, reads GAGVSQSPSNKVTEKGKDVELRCDPISGHTALYWYRQSLGQGLEFLIYFQGNSAPDKSGLPSDRFSAERTGGSVSTLTIQRTQQEDSAVYLCASSLIGQSYNSPLHFGNGTRLTVT.

The chain carries TRBV6-1 and TRBJ2-3; 13 nucleotides align to TRBD2. J was trimmed by 6 bases and V by 7 bases; bases with no gene match: 7. Germline values: CDR1 MNHNS, CDR2 SASEGT. CDR3 size: 15 residues. Here the CDR3 DNA reads TGTGCCAGCATCCGACTAGCGGGGGGACCCGATACGCAGTATTTT. Residues: CASIRLAGGPDTQYF.

V usage is TRBV4-1 and J usage is TRBJ2-3; D might be TRBD1 (5 bases). The J call may be mistaken, given a closer DNA end match to TRBJ1-5. In germline, CDR1 is MGHRA, CDR2 YSYEKL. This CDR3 contains 17 residues. The CDR3 protein is CASALTVGLVGADTQHF. As DNA, the CDR3 is TGCGCCAGCGCCCTGACCGTAGGGCTTGTAGGGGCAGATACGCAGCATTTT.

The V call is TRBV4-1, the J call TRBJ1-2, with 11 bases aligning to TRBD1. V gave up 2 bases and J gave up 7 bases; unmatched junction bases: 12. This CDR3 has 17 residues. From germline, CDR1 is MGHRA and CDR2 YSYEKL. The CDR3 DNA is TGCGCCAGCAGCCAATTGACCGGACAGGGGGCGCAAACTGGCTACACCTTC. This codes for CASSQLTGQGAQTGYTF.

The V gene is TRBV4-1, the J gene TRBJ2-7, with unresolved D. Germline CDR1 reads MGHRA; CDR2 reads YSYEKL. CDR3 size: 14 residues. V was pared by 0 bases and J by 4 bases, with 10 bases between. The chain's CDR3 is CASSQDNRRYEQYF. The CDR3 DNA sequence: TGCGCCAGCAGCCAAGATAACCGGAGATACGAGCAGTACTTC.

The chain recombines TRBV5-1 with TRBJ1-4; D gene uncertain. Trimming shortened V by 4 bases and J by 0 bases, and 10 bases separated the two germline ends. CDR3 length: 15 amino acids. CDR1 and CDR2 from the germline V gene are SGHRS and YFSETQ. CDR3 bases: TGCGCCAGCAGCCGGTTGATTGCAACTAATGAAAAACTGTTTTTT. Translation: CASSRLIATNEKLFF.

V usage is TRBV5-4 and J usage is TRBJ1-6; TRBD1 matches at 11 bases. Per germline, CDR1 SGHNT and CDR2 YYREEE (reference sequence). The V segment lost 4 bases and the J segment 7 bases; nucleotides outside the gene matches: 7. The CDR3 loop spans 16 amino acids. The CDR3 coding sequence is TGTGCCAGCAGCGATCCCGGGACAGGGGGGAATTCACCCCTCCACTTT. The encoded protein is CASSDPGTGGNSPLHF.

This chain uses TRBV5-1 with TRBJ2-7; TRBD1 agrees at 8 bases. Germline values: CDR1 SGHRS, CDR2 YFSETQ. This CDR3 is 13 amino acids long. Trimming at V came to 3 bases and at J to 5 bases, leaving 4 bases not matched to a gene. CDR3: CASSSGQGNEQYF. CDR3 DNA sequence: TGCGCCAGCAGCTCAGGACAGGGCAACGAGCAGTACTTC.

V usage is TRBV4-1 and J usage is TRBJ2-3, with D possibly matching TRBD2 (5 bases). CDR1 and CDR2 from the germline V gene are MGHRA and YSYEKL. The CDR3 has 17 residues. V lost 1 base, J lost 2 bases, and 16 bases lay in between. For the CDR3, the DNA is TGCGCCAGCAGCCAAGCGGTTTACGGAGGAGACACAGATACGCAGTATTTT. This gives the protein CASSQAVYGGDTDTQYF.

The rearrangement uses TRBV7-3 and TRBJ2-3; D remains ambiguous. V was trimmed by 4 bases and J by 3 bases, leaving 14 bases between them. This CDR3 has 15 residues. Germline-derived CDR1 and CDR2 are SGHTA and FQGTGA. This CDR3 is CASSSEGRVTDTQYF. The CDR3 nucleotides read TGTGCCAGCAGCTCGGAAGGCCGGGTGACAGATACGCAGTATTTT.

The chain recombines TRBV9 with TRBJ1-1, with TRBD1 matching 9 bases. The V gene's germline CDR1 is SGDLS and CDR2 YYNGEE. The ends lost 3 bases at V and 5 bases at J; junction bases unmatched: 14. The CDR3 extends over 17 amino acids. In nucleotides, the CDR3 is TGTGCCAGCAGCGAGACCTTACCGGGACAGGGATTTACTGAAGCTTTCTTT. Residues: CASSETLPGQGFTEAFF.

V usage is TRBV25-1 and J usage is TRBJ1-5; maybe TRBD1 (5 bases). Per germline, CDR1 MGHDK and CDR2 SYGVNS. V lost 4 bases and J lost 7, with 14 bases in between. The CDR3 runs 14 residues. As DNA, the CDR3 is TGTGCCAGCAGTGGAGTAGGGGTTGGGCAGCCCCAGCATTTT. Translation gives CASSGVGVGQPQHF.

The chain recombines TRBV29-1 with TRBJ2-3, with D tentatively TRBD2 (6 bases). This CDR3 spans 15 amino acids. The germline V and J ends were trimmed by 6 bases and 2 bases, with 18 bases remaining between them. Germline lookup yields CDR1 SQVTM and CDR2 ANQGSEA. CDR3 region: CSVPGTPGPTDTQYF. The CDR3 coding sequence is TGCAGCGTCCCCGGGACTCCCGGCCCCACAGATACGCAGTATTTT.

The chain employs TRBV23-1 and TRBJ1-3; D uncertain. TRBV23-1 is an ORF, and what it does is uncertain. Between the trimmed V and J ends, which lost 0 bases and 0 bases, there was a span of 12 bases. The CDR3 extends over 17 amino acids. The CDR3 nucleotides are TGCGCCAGCAGTCAATCGCGCCGCCTTAACTCTGGAAACACCATATATTTT. The encoded protein is CASSQSRRLNSGNTIYF.

This clone appeared once. This chain joins TRBV11-2 and TRBJ2-3, with 7 positions matching TRBD2. The junction had 9 bases not matched to a gene; V was cut back by 4 bases and J by 2 bases. Germline V CDR1 and CDR2: SGHAT, FQNNGV. The CDR3 has 16 residues. CDR3 nucleotides: TGTGCCAGCAGCTCGTGGGGGGGGATCCTCACAGATACGCAGTATTTT. It yields the protein CASSSWGGILTDTQYF.

This clone was seen more than once but under ten times. The gene calls are TRBV18 and TRBJ1-1; weak D call: TRBD1 (5 bases). This CDR3 comprises 15 residues. Deletions cut 4 bases from V and 5 bases from J, with 17 bases between. CDR1 is KGHSH and CDR2 is LQKENI in the germline V gene. CDR3 protein: CASSLPGLMGTEAFF. Here the CDR3 DNA reads TGTGCCAGCTCACTACCGGGACTAATGGGAACTGAAGCTTTCTTT.

The rearrangement joins TRBV2 to TRBJ2-5; 10 bases are shared with TRBD2. The trim removed 6 bases at V and 5 bases at J, leaving 9 bases unmatched. This CDR3 has 15 residues. CDR1 is SNHLY, CDR2 FYNNEI, per germline. CDR3 coding DNA: TGTGCCAGCAGGATGAGCGGGGGGGCTCGGGAGACCCAGTACTTC. Its protein is CASRMSGGARETQYF.

CDR3 in DNA: TGTGCCAGCTCACGAACCGGGGGGATCACCGGGGAGCTGTTTTTT. It translates to CASSRTGGITGELFF. This rearrangement joins TRBV18 to TRBJ2-2; TRBD2 agrees at 7 bases. The length of the CDR3 is 15 residues. The germline CDR1 and CDR2 sequences are KGHSH and LQKENI. The V segment lost 4 bases and the J segment 4 bases; nucleotides outside the gene matches: 6.

Note on this clone: Compared with germline, one end of the junction differs, possibly owing to a read error. The chain is built from TRBV7-9 and TRBJ2-2; a possible D gene is TRBD1 (6 bases). Germline-derived CDR1 and CDR2 are SEHNR and FQNEAQ (reference sequence). This CDR3 is built from 12 residues. CDR3 region: CSSSPGAGELFF. DNA for the CDR3: TGTTCCAGCAGCCCAGGGGCCGGGGAGCTGTTTTTT.

This chain uses TRBV18 with TRBJ1-1; D is possibly TRBD1 (5 bases). Germline-derived CDR1 and CDR2 are KGHSH and LQKENI. The CDR3 is made up of 15 amino acids. Trimming cost V 4 bases and J 3 bases, with 15 bases left between them. The CDR3 region has the DNA TGTGCCAGCTCACTGGGACTAACCGCGGACACTGAAGCTTTCTTT. Encoded protein: CASSLGLTADTEAFF.

The sample holds one count of this clone. The rearrangement joins TRBV6-1 to TRBJ2-5; 7 nucleotides agree with TRBD1. Matching the DNA end better, TRBJ2-7 makes the J call doubtful. Germline V gene sequence: CDR1 MNHNS, CDR2 SASEGT. The CDR3 totals 13 residues. CDR3 in DNA: TGTGCCACCACAGGGGCCACATACTACGAGCAGTACTTC. Amino acid sequence: CATTGATYYEQYF.

The chain employs TRBV29-1 and TRBJ2-3, with TRBD2 matching over 10 bases. V was clipped by 6 bases and J by 0 bases; unmatched bases: 6. The CDR3 is made up of 15 amino acids. Germline CDR1 is SQVTM and CDR2 is ANQGSEA. The CDR3 region has the DNA TGCAGCGTAGCGGGAGGGCCTCATAGCACAGATACGCAGTATTTT. Protein product: CSVAGGPHSTDTQYF.